The entry below gives a single T cell receptor beta chain sequence along with its context. The sample holds a few counts of this clonotype. No cognate antigen has been identified for it. Per-base quality was not reported, and no clone a single base away is much larger than it. This specimen comes from a study of regulatory T cells in long-lasting Graves disease (dated by TCRdb to 2020 to 2022). Study-wide context: Patients with newly diagnosed Graves' disease had been on antithyroid drugs for under 3 months. Persistent Graves' disease patients were compared with newly diagnosed Graves' disease patients by peripheral blood TCR sequencing and RNA sequencing. The study was registered as a clinical trial and conducted in China. A total of around 33 samples underwent TCR sequencing, from some 13 patients with persistent Graves' disease and approximately 20 patients with newly diagnosed Graves' disease.

The investigation overall reported the following: Only the TCR beta chain was sequenced and analyzed. Only peripheral blood was studied, because thyroid tissue, the primary lesion, was inaccessible. The small sample size was acknowledged by the authors as a limitation that may reduce accuracy. Compared with newly diagnosed patients, persistent Graves' disease patients had lower TCR Shannon entropy and fewer highly expanded clones, which suggests clonal expansion. Preferential use of TRBV28, TRBJ1-2 and TRBJ2-5 was observed in persistent disease, whereas TRBV20-1 and TRBJ2-1 were favored in newly diagnosed disease. Persistent patients shared more public clonotypes among themselves (around 2,500) than newly diagnosed patients did (nearly 1,000).

Counted from cysteine to phenylalanine, this CDR3 has 14 amino acids. This entry keeps only the CDR3 DNA: 42 bases, framed from base 1. The germline V gene sets CDR1 to LGHNT and CDR2 to FRNRAP. Libraries were made using multiplex PCR. The sequencing machine was an Illumina HiSeq 4000. To build TCR beta libraries, CDR3 regions were amplified by Arm-PCR using iRepertoire HTBI primers. Before sequencing, the PCR products went through gel purification. In the source study's methods: A total of roughly 65 TRBV and 14 TRBJ segments were identified across samples and were used for gene usage analysis of CDR3 amino acid clonotypes. COPE and FqMerger were used to merge the filtered high-quality paired reads into contigs. BLAST was used to align contigs to the IMGT TRBV, TRBD and TRBJ reference genes, and CDR3 was defined following IMGT. Any clonotype with a frequency above 0.1% was counted as a highly expanded clone. Shannon entropy served as the measure of repertoire diversity, while the Gini coefficient captured V-J evenness. A clonotype found in more than one individual was treated as public. The raw public reads went through TCRdb reprocessing: fastp at Q25, MiXCR clone calling, in-frame beta chains kept. Rows are unified per CDR3 protein, each entry keeping the most common DNA and genes. In this record, the V and J calls reflect TCRdb's handling and not the investigators' own analysis. The sample table records 550,000 to 700,000 distinct CDR3 sequences; around 15% of these occur just once. More than 10% of the sample belongs to the ten largest clones.

Read against the paper, the sample's time point label means: newly diagnosed GD, antithyroid drugs for less than 3 months. For both TCR sequencing and RNA sequencing, RNA was extracted from PBMCs using TRIzol. Graves' disease was diagnosed according to American Thyroid Association guidelines. Recruitment of patients was carried out at an endocrinology department in Xi'an, China. Each patient gave around 9 milliliters of peripheral blood, collected in an EDTA anticoagulant tube. Ficoll Paque Plus density gradient separation was used to isolate PBMCs, and no further T cell sorting was performed. An Agilent 2100 Bioanalyzer and agarose gel were used to check RNA quality, and a NanoDrop 2000 was used to measure RNA concentration. The same sample was also used in a study of T cells in Graves' hyperthyroidism and ophthalmopathy. Taken from the second paper: Stable Graves' hyperthyroidism was defined as no progression to ophthalmopathy during 18 months of follow-up. Hyperthyroidism patients were newly diagnosed, with disease duration under 2 months, and aged 18 to 65 years. The study excluded patients with uncontrolled infections, other autoimmune diseases, pregnancy or lactation. Diagnoses were based on clinical symptoms, serum thyroxine and TRAb, thyroid ultrasound and orbital computed tomography. For the first round of RT-PCR on the TCR CDR3, the HTBI primer set was used together with the Qiagen OneStep RT-PCR kit. Most expanded thyroid clonotypes (frequency above 0.001) were also detected in blood, a finding suggesting that blood repertoires may reflect thyroid immune responses. Ophthalmopathy was separated from stable hyperthyroidism by a 13 V-J signature model, with about 88% sensitivity and about 84% specificity obtained in cross-validation and 80%/75% obtained in testing. In validation, the model predicted progression to ophthalmopathy a median of roughly 6.1 months before onset, with over 55% sensitivity and more than 72% specificity. A discovery cohort of about 100 patients, roughly 43 with Graves' ophthalmopathy and fewer than 65 with stable Graves' hyperthyroidism, was used to find distinguishing TCR V-J signatures. Prospective prediction of ophthalmopathy was tested in an independent validation cohort consisting of roughly 20 hyperthyroidism patients and around 17 patients who later progressed to ophthalmopathy. The 95 to 100 discovery patients were randomly divided into training and test sets at a 7:3 ratio. In several Graves' hyperthyroidism patients, the study also compared T-cell repertoires from thyroid tissue with T-cell repertoires from blood. After blood sampling, hyperthyroidism patients were treated with methimazole at a starting dose of 30 mg daily, and ophthalmopathy patients were treated with high-dose intravenous methylprednisolone. Libraries were constructed in a second round of multiplex PCR, after which size selection and purification were performed. Libraries were sequenced paired-end with 100 bp reads on an Illumina HiSeq2000. SOAPnuke was used to process the raw data, with reads discarded if the reads contained adapters or uncalled bases, had a mean Phred below 15, or lacked an exact constant-primer or identifier match. High-quality paired reads were merged with COPE v1.2.5, and unique nucleotide sequences were defined as clonotypes. Clonotypes were aligned to IMGT TRBV, TRBD and TRBJ reference segments using MiTCR v1.1. Only V-J combinations with frequency above 0.0001, covering 98% to 99.2% of repertoires, were analysed. A TCS score was defined as the ratio of F50 (clonal expansion) to E x V (chaos), with BLOSUM62-based TCRdist applied between CDR3 peptides within each V-J. Welch's t-statistics and random forest reduced 500 to 550 V-J features to 13, which were used in a naive Bayes classifier (R e1071). Sample size was not statistically predetermined, and blinding of investigators to group allocation was not performed. TCR Vbeta CDR3 sequencing of some 140 peripheral blood samples (approximately 44 ophthalmopathy, roughly 74 hyperthyroidism and approximately 17 progressor patients) is reported in the paper.

The origin of this receptor is a young man with Graves disease. Donor details come from another sample of the same person, matched by shared clones. The receptor chain draws on TRBV12-5 and TRBJ2-3; 7 central nucleotides agree with TRBD1. The J call may be incorrect, as the DNA end agrees better with TRBJ1-1. This material consisted of peripheral blood mononuclear cells (PBMCs), taken at new diagnosis, from a patient treated with antithyroid drugs. The bases read TGTGCTAGTGGTTTGGAGGGGGCAGCCAGCGGAGCTTTCTTT. Its coded protein is CASGLEGAASGAFF.